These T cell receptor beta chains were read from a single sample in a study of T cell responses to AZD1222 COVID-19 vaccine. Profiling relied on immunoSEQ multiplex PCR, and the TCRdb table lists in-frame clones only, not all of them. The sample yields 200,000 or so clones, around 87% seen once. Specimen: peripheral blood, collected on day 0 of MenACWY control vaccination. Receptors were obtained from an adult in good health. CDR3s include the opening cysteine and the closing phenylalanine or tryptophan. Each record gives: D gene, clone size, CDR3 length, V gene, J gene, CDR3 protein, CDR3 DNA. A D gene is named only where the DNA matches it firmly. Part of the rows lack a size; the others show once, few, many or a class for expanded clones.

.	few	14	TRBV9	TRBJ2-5	CASSVRDFQETQYF	TGTGCCAGCAGCGTTCGGGACTTTCAAGAGACCCAGTACTTC
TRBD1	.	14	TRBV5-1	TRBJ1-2	CASSAGQGESGYTF	TGCGCCAGCAGCGCGGGACAGGGGGAGAGTGGCTACACCTTC
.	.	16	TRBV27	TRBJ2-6	CASSLILHPGANVLTF	TGTGCCAGCAGTTTAATCCTCCATCCCGGGGCCAACGTCCTGACTTTC
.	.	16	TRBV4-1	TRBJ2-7	CASSPEAGLGTYEQYF	TGCGCCAGCAGCCCCGAAGCGGGCCTGGGAACCTACGAGCAGTACTTC
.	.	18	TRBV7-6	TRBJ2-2	CASSYGPGANLNTGELFF	TGTGCCAGCAGCTATGGGCCGGGGGCTAACCTAAACACCGGGGAGCTGTTTTTT
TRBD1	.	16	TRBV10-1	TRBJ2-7	CASSVRQGAPAYEQYF	TGCGCCAGCAGTGTCCGACAGGGGGCGCCTGCCTACGAGCAGTACTTC
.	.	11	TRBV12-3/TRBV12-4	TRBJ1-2	CASTETVGYTF	TGTGCCAGCACCGAGACCGTGGGCTACACCTTC
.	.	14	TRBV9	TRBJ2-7	CASSVGEGSYEQYF	TGTGCCAGCAGCGTAGGAGAGGGAAGCTACGAGCAGTACTTC
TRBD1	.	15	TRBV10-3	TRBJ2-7	CAISDPGQGGHEQYF	TGTGCCATCAGTGATCCGGGACAGGGGGGCCACGAGCAGTACTTC
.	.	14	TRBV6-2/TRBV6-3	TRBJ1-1	CASSSIRTSTEAFF	TGTGCCAGCAGTTCCATTCGGACTTCTACTGAAGCTTTCTTT
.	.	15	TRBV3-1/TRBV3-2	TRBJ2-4	CASSPNAGAKNIQYF	TGTGCCAGCAGCCCGAACGCGGGGGCCAAAAACATTCAGTACTTC
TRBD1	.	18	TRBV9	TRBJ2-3	CASSGRDRGLQLTDTQYF	TGTGCCAGCAGCGGCCGGGACAGGGGGCTCCAGCTCACAGATACGCAGTATTTT
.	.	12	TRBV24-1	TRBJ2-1	CATSVGVDEQFF	TGTGCCACCAGTGTAGGGGTCGATGAGCAGTTCTTC
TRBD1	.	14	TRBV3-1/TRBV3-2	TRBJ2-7	CASSQGQGTYEQYF	TGTGCCAGCAGCCAAGGACAGGGTACCTACGAGCAGTACTTC
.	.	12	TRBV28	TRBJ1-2	CASRRQYYGYTF	TGTGCCAGCAGGAGACAGTACTATGGCTACACCTTC
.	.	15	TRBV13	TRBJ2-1	CASSSGDISYNEQFF	TGTGCCAGCAGCTCCGGGGACATCTCCTACAATGAGCAGTTCTTC
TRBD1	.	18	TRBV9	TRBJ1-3	CASSVGTGPLHSGNTIYF	TGTGCCAGCAGCGTGGGGACAGGGCCCCTCCACTCTGGAAACACCATATATTTT
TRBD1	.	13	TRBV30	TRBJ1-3	CARQGGIGNTIYF	TGTGCCAGACAGGGGGGGATAGGTAACACCATATATTTT